This T cell receptor (beta chain) was identified during a study of blood T cell repertoires in COVID-19. Study in general: COVID-19 samples, acute and convalescent, were from the United States, Italy and Spain. T cells, B-cell-depleted T cells, or PBMCs supplied cDNA or gDNA.

J was trimmed by 1 base and V by 7 bases; bases with no gene match: 5. This CDR3 comprises 16 residues. CDR1 and CDR2 from the germline V gene are SGHDT and YYEEEE. Authors' methods: Researchers report that nucleated cell counts were estimated from reference gene primer amplification. Some clones are missing from TCRdb's copy, which holds only in-frame ones; the method was immunoSEQ multiplex PCR. V and J calls plus clone size are reproduced from that table; the DNA served to infer D and trimming. The sample lists 84,000 or so clones, about 80% occurring once. The sequence derives from a woman older than 75 with acute or convalescent COVID-19. What was sequenced was peripheral blood. The genes are TRBV5-6 and TRBJ2-3; 14 bases align to TRBD2. CDR3 DNA: TGTGCCAGCGGTCGACTAGCGGGAGGGCGCACAGATACGCAGTATTTT. This translates into CASGRLAGGRTDTQYF.